This T cell receptor (beta chain) was captured by sequencing in a study of monozygotic twins with inflammatory bowel disease. General study results and limits: Support for a single strong signal or clonotype associated with IBD was absent.

About this clonotype: Antigen: not known.

The authors used approximately 3.5 ug of total RNA per TCR library. TCRdb reprocessed the 5' RACE reads, keeping one entry per CDR3 protein, no DNA. This specimen shows 400,000 or so distinct CDR3 sequences; the ten leading clones hold 2% to 3%. CDR1 SGHTA and CDR2 FQGNSA come from the germline V gene. The CDR3 sequence is 13 residues long. Sequenced input: blood. The chain combines TRBV7-2 with TRBJ2-7; TCRdb names TRBD1, which stays unverified in the absence of DNA. The TCR comes from a human donor with ulcerative colitis or Crohn's disease, or a healthy co-twin of an affected twin (not recorded which). The CDR3 region is CASSQTGAYEQYF.